The 25 T cell receptor beta chains below were found in one sample sequenced in a study of siplizumab effects on memory and regulatory T cells. Assay: immunoSEQ multiplex PCR; the TCRdb copy retains only in-frame clones and omits some. Of about 97,000 clones listed, roughly 92% are singletons. The sequencing input was CD4+ T cells sorted from blood. These receptors all stem from a human donor in good health.

The chain carries TRBV7-2 and TRBJ2-4; TRBD2 agrees at 7 bases. With V trimmed by 5 bases and J by 0 bases, 7 bases remained unmatched. This CDR3 comprises 16 residues. CDR1 SGHTA and CDR2 FQGNSA come from the germline V gene. CDR3 loop: CASSILAGSAKNIQYF. The CDR3 DNA reads TGTGCCAGCAGCATCTTAGCGGGTTCAGCCAAAAACATTCAGTACTTC.

The chain recombines TRBV28 with TRBJ2-3; D is undetermined. This CDR3 spans 15 amino acids. Germline V lookup: CDR1 MDHEN, CDR2 SYDVKM. Trimming took off 8 bases at V and 1 base at J, with 16 bases between the two ends. CDR3 nucleotide sequence: TGTGCCAGCCGGAATCGGGTACTTGGCACAGATACGCAGTATTTT. Its protein product is CASRNRVLGTDTQYF. Together with reference TRBV28 and TRBJ2-3, the CDR3 gives the full variable domain: DVKVTQSSRYLVKRTGEKVFLECVQDMDHENMFWYRQDPGLGLRLIYFSYDVKMKEKGDIPEGYSVSREKKERFSLILESASTNQTSMYLCASRNRVLGTDTQYFGPGTRLTVL.

This clone has more than one count but fewer than ten. The rearrangement joins TRBV4-1 to TRBJ1-1, with no clear D. Trimming cost V 0 bases and J 2 bases, with 19 bases left between them. The V gene's germline CDR1 is MGHRA and CDR2 YSYEKL. There are 18 residues in the CDR3. The CDR3 sequence is CASSQDPLGRRKNTEAFF. CDR3 nucleotides: TGCGCCAGCAGCCAAGATCCGTTAGGTCGAAGGAAAAACACTGAAGCTTTCTTT.

V and J are TRBV18 and TRBJ1-1, with D possibly matching TRBD1 (5 bases). The CDR3 is made up of 15 amino acids. Germline V gives CDR1 KGHSH, CDR2 LQKENI. V was pared by 3 bases and J by 0 bases, with 11 bases between. The CDR3 region is CASSPGDSLNTEAFF. The CDR3, as DNA: TGTGCCAGCTCACCGGGTGACAGTCTGAACACTGAAGCTTTCTTT.

This clone came up once. This chain links TRBV28 with TRBJ1-5; 8 nucleotides agree with TRBD1. V gave up 6 bases and J gave up 5 bases; unmatched junction bases: 6. This CDR3 spans 14 amino acids. Germline-derived CDR1 and CDR2 are MDHEN and SYDVKM. The CDR3 coding sequence is TGTGCCAGCAGGGCAACAGGGGGTCATCAGCCCCAGCATTTT. This translates into CASRATGGHQPQHF.

V gene TRBV2 combines with J gene TRBJ2-7; D gene unclear. V lost 6 bases, J lost 4 bases, and 4 bases lay in between. CDR1 and CDR2 (germline): SNHLY, FYNNEI. The CDR3 has 10 amino acids. CDR3 amino acids: CASRSYEQYF. The CDR3 bases are TGTGCCAGCAGGAGTTACGAGCAGTACTTC.

The CDR3 loop reads CASSPHQGNTEAFF. CDR3 coding DNA: TGCGCCAGCAGCCCTCACCAGGGTAACACTGAAGCTTTCTTT. The gene calls are TRBV5-1 and TRBJ1-1; a possible D gene is TRBD1 (5 bases). In germline, CDR1 is SGHRS, CDR2 YFSETQ. V was pared by 4 bases and J by 2 bases, with 12 bases between. The CDR3 contains 14 residues.

The chain has TRBV30 and TRBJ2-5; 7 nucleotides align to TRBD2. Germline CDR1 reads GTSNPN; CDR2 reads SVGIG (reference sequence). CDR3 length equals 16 residues. J gave up 5 bases and V 2 bases, and 14 bases lay outside the gene matches. The CDR3 spells CAWSLSSGPRAETQYF. Here the CDR3 DNA reads TGTGCCTGGAGTTTGTCTAGCGGCCCCAGGGCGGAGACCCAGTACTTC.

This chain uses TRBV28 with TRBJ2-1; TRBD1 matches 8 bases. V trimming: 5 bases; J trimming: 7 bases; junction bases outside the gene matches: 10. The CDR3 spans 15 residues. Germline V gene data show CDR1 as MDHEN and CDR2 as SYDVKM. CDR3 coding DNA: TGTGCCAGCAGTCGAACAGGGGGAATTTGGAATGAGCAGTTCTTC. This sequence encodes CASSRTGGIWNEQFF.

This clone was counted only a few times. This sequence joins TRBV5-5 and TRBJ2-3, with D perhaps TRBD2 (6 bases). Trimming shortened V by 3 bases and J by 0 bases, and 14 bases separated the two germline ends. Per germline, CDR1 SGHKS and CDR2 YYEKEE (reference sequence). This CDR3 has 16 amino acids. CDR3 coding DNA: TGTGCCAGCAGCTCTGGGCTAGCGTCTAGCACAGATACGCAGTATTTT. Protein: CASSSGLASSTDTQYF.

This chain uses TRBV4-1 with TRBJ2-7; TRBD1 matches at 8 bases. The length of the CDR3 is 16 residues. Germline CDR1 reads MGHRA; CDR2 reads YSYEKL. Trimming cost V 1 base and J 0 bases; bases outside gene matches: 5. This CDR3 is CASSQVTGTGSYEQYF. DNA for the CDR3: TGCGCCAGCAGCCAAGTAACGGGGACAGGCTCCTACGAGCAGTACTTC.

This chain connects TRBV11-3 to TRBJ2-1, with D perhaps matching TRBD2 (5 bases). The germline CDR1 and CDR2 sequences are SGHNT and YENEEA. The CDR3 has 14 residues. V lost 1 base, J lost 4 bases, and 8 bases lay in between. As DNA, the CDR3 is TGTGCCAGCAGCTTAGCCGCGGGTTACAATGAGCAGTTCTTC. This gives the protein CASSLAAGYNEQFF.

This clone showed up just once. V and J are TRBV28 and TRBJ2-4; 9 positions agree with TRBD2. Unmatched junction bases numbered 4, after V lost 1 base and J lost 0 bases. The CDR3 is 17 residues long. CDR1 and CDR2 from the germline V gene are MDHEN and SYDVKM. CDR3 bases: TGTGCCAGCAGTTTATTCGTAGCGGGAGAAGCCAAAAACATTCAGTACTTC. Encoded protein: CASSLFVAGEAKNIQYF.

The chain couples TRBV25-1 to TRBJ1-5; D not resolved. Looked up from germline, CDR1 is MGHDK and CDR2 is SYGVNS. CDR3 size: 14 residues. Trimming stripped 2 bases from V and 3 bases from J, with 8 bases between. CDR3 nucleotides: TGTGCCAGCAGTGAACACGAACTCAATCAGCCCCAGCATTTT. Translation gives CASSEHELNQPQHF.

V and J are TRBV2 and TRBJ2-7; D is unclear. Germline V CDR1 and CDR2: SNHLY, FYNNEI. Trimming removed 3 bases from V and 3 bases from J, with 12 bases in between. The CDR3 sequence is 14 residues long. Here the CDR3 reads CASSEGQLNYEQYF. The DNA of the CDR3 is TGTGCCAGCAGTGAGGGTCAGCTAAACTACGAGCAGTACTTC.

This chain connects TRBV28 to TRBJ2-5, with 10 bases lining up with TRBD2. Trimming cost V 5 bases and J 5 bases; bases outside gene matches: 17. CDR3 length equals 18 residues. Germline V gene data show CDR1 as MDHEN and CDR2 as SYDVKM. CDR3: CASSPPLRASGRAETQYF. The CDR3 bases are TGTGCCAGCAGTCCTCCCTTGAGGGCTAGCGGGAGAGCGGAGACCCAGTACTTC.

This rearrangement joins TRBV11-3 to TRBJ2-2, with TRBD2 matching 12 bases. Germline V gives CDR1 SGHNT, CDR2 YENEEA. V lost 5 bases, J lost 2 bases, and 9 bases stayed unmatched. The CDR3 spans 18 residues. DNA of the CDR3: TGTGCCAGCAGCCTGCGGACTAGCGGGAAGTATAACACCGGGGAGCTGTTTTTT. Its translation: CASSLRTSGKYNTGELFF. The whole variable domain, remainder taken from reference TRBV11-3 and TRBJ2-2, is EAGVVQSPRYKIIEKKQPVAFWCNPISGHNTLYWYLQNLGQGPELLIRYENEEAVDDSQLPKDRFSAERLKGVDSTLKIQPAELGDSAVYLCASSLRTSGKYNTGELFFGEGSRLTVL.

The chain couples TRBV5-1 to TRBJ1-2; 7 positions agree with TRBD1. V was clipped by 3 bases and J by 4 bases; unmatched bases: 15. The CDR3 is 17 amino acids. CDR1 is SGHRS and CDR2 is YFSETQ in the germline V gene. CDR3 DNA sequence: TGCGCCAGCAGCTCACACCGAGTTACAGGGGACTCCTATGGCTACACCTTC. This translates into CASSSHRVTGDSYGYTF.

CDR3: CASSTLAGNNEQFF. The DNA of the CDR3 is TGTGCCAGCAGTACCCTAGCGGGGAACAATGAGCAGTTCTTC. This rearrangement joins TRBV6-5 to TRBJ2-1, with TRBD2 matching over 9 bases. The CDR3 is made up of 14 amino acids. With 5 bases clipped from V and 5 bases from J, the junction kept 4 bases outside the gene matches. Per the germline V gene, CDR1 is MNHEY and CDR2 is SVGAGI.

This clone was picked up one time. The V gene is TRBV28, the J gene TRBJ2-1; 11 bases are a match to TRBD2. With V trimmed by 2 bases and J by 7 bases, 13 bases remained unmatched. Germline V lookup: CDR1 MDHEN, CDR2 SYDVKM. This CDR3 is 18 amino acids long. The CDR3 DNA is TGTGCCAGCAGTTTACCCCCGGCACTAGCGGGAGTTGGGAATGAGCAGTTCTTC. Translating gives CASSLPPALAGVGNEQFF.

As regards this clone: Other DNA sequences within the sample encode an identical CDR3. The rearrangement links TRBV5-1 to TRBJ2-7; tentatively, D is TRBD1 or TRBD2 (5 bases each). Trimming shortened V by 0 bases and J by 2 bases, and 9 bases separated the two germline ends. The CDR3 runs to 14 residues. Germline loops: CDR1 SGHRS, CDR2 YFSETQ. The CDR3 DNA follows: TGCGCCAGCAGCTTGGTAGTGGGGGCCTACGAGCAGTACTTC. Protein product: CASSLVVGAYEQYF.

The chain recombines TRBV10-2 with TRBJ2-3; 8 nucleotides match TRBD1. V shed 8 bases, J shed 8 bases, and the junction held 15 bases outside the gene matches. Germline-derived CDR1 and CDR2 are WSHSY and SAAADI. The CDR3 contains 15 residues. The CDR3 loop reads CASPPRGHNQVTQYF. The CDR3, as DNA: TGCGCCAGCCCTCCCAGGGGGCATAATCAGGTTACGCAGTATTTT.

The V and J genes are TRBV5-1 and TRBJ2-7, with 11 bases fitting TRBD2. This CDR3 is 16 amino acids long. Trimming removed 2 bases from V and 0 bases from J; junction bases left unmatched: 4. From germline, CDR1 is SGHRS and CDR2 YFSETQ. The CDR3, as DNA: TGCGCCAGCAGCTTTCAGGGGACTAGCGGCTCCTACGAGCAGTACTTC. This sequence encodes CASSFQGTSGSYEQYF.

This chain connects TRBV30 to TRBJ1-1; weak D call: TRBD1 (5 bases). Deletions cut 3 bases from V and 7 bases from J, with 15 bases between. Looked up from germline, CDR1 is GTSNPN and CDR2 is SVGIG (reference sequence). This CDR3 comprises 13 residues. CDR3 loop: CAWSSGVGNEAFF. The DNA of the CDR3 is TGTGCCTGGAGCTCGGGGGTCGGGAATGAAGCTTTCTTT.

V usage is TRBV19 and J usage is TRBJ2-5, with 8 positions matching TRBD2. The CDR3 totals 14 residues. Germline CDR1 and CDR2: LNHDA and SQIVND (reference sequence). After removal of 4 bases from V and 4 bases from J, the junction contained 5 bases not matched to a gene. CDR3 sequence: CASSTREVVETQYF. CDR3 coding DNA: TGTGCCAGTAGTACGCGGGAGGTAGTAGAGACCCAGTACTTC.